The TCR beta chain under discussion was sequenced for a study of CD8 T cells in ankylosing spondylitis. CDR3 length: 14 amino acids. The J segment lost 6 bases and the V segment lost 2 bases, leaving 4 bases of the junction unmatched. Germline CDR1 is SGHTA and CDR2 is FQGNSA. TCRdb used MiXCR to reprocess the 5' RACE reads, holding one entry per CDR3 protein. The sample consists of roughly 180,000 distinct CDR3 sequences, approximately 10% of them appearing once. What was sequenced was blood, either unsorted or a sorted T cell fraction (not recorded which). This chain links TRBV7-2 with TRBJ2-7; 10 bases map to TRBD2. The TCR comes from a female donor with ankylosing spondylitis or in good health (not recorded which). DNA for the CDR3: TGTGCCAGCAGCTTACTAGCGGGAGTACGCGAGCAGTACTTC. Its protein product is CASSLLAGVREQYF.